The following is a T cell receptor beta chain sequence with its context. A sample-barcoded 5' primer and a J-beta primer mix were used in a second PCR of roughly 6 to 11 cycles. Each cDNA molecule, via a template-switch adaptor with 12 random nucleotides, was tagged. TCRdb ran MiXCR on the 5' RACE reads and lists one entry per CDR3 protein. The sample records 700,000 or so distinct CDR3 sequences, approximately 40% being singletons. Total RNA amounts of at least 6 micrograms were extracted per sample. These data originate in a study of blood T cells in healthy people across ages. Turning to the study itself: Template-switching capture recovered about one barcoded beta molecule per two T cells.

This receptor was taken from a man older than 75 in good health. The sample comprised blood.

The CDR3 protein is CASSPKLAGVTGELFF. The CDR3 region has the DNA TGTGCCAGCAGCCCTAAACTAGCGGGAGTAACCGGGGAGCTGTTTTTT. The chain has TRBV14 and TRBJ2-2; 11 bases line up with TRBD2. The germline V gene encodes CDR1 SGHDN and CDR2 FVKESK. V shed 4 bases and J 5 bases; nucleotides not matched to a gene: 6. The CDR3 consists of 16 residues. The whole variable domain, remainder taken from reference TRBV14 and TRBJ2-2, is EAGVTQFPSHSVIEKGQTVTLRCDPISGHDNLYWYRRVMGKEIKFLLHFVKESKQDESGMPNNRFLAERTGGTYSTLKVQPAELEDSGVYFCASSPKLAGVTGELFFGEGSRLTVL.